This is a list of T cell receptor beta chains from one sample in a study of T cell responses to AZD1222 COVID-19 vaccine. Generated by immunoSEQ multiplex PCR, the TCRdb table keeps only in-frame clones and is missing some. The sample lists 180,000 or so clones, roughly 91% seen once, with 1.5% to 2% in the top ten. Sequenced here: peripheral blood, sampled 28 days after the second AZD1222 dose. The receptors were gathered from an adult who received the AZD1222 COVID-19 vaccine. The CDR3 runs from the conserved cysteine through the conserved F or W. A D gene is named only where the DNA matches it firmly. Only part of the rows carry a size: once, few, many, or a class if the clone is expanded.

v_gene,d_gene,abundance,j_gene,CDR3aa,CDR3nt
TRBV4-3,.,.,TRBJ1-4,CASSQDLLRGTTNEKLFF,TGCGCCAGCAGCCAAGATCTTCTCCGGGGAACAACTAATGAAAAACTGTTTTTT
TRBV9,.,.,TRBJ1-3,CASSVASDSGNTIYF,TGTGCCAGCAGCGTAGCTTCTGACTCTGGAAACACCATATATTTT
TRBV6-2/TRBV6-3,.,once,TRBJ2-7,CASSYSQVVSYEQYF,TGTGCCAGCAGTTACTCGCAGGTTGTCTCCTACGAGCAGTACTTC
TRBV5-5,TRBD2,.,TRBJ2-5,CASSLGLAPGGGETQYF,TGTGCCAGCAGCTTGGGTCTAGCCCCGGGGGGAGGAGAGACCCAGTACTTC
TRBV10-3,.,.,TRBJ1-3,CAIGGRALSGNTIYF,TGTGCCATCGGGGGTCGGGCCCTCTCTGGAAACACCATATATTTT
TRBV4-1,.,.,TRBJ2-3,CASSQDQILRSTDTQYF,TGCGCCAGCAGCCAAGATCAAATCCTACGGTCCACAGATACGCAGTATTTT
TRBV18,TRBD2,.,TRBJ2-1,CASSPAGLAGSGEQFF,TGTGCCAGCTCACCGGCAGGACTAGCGGGATCCGGTGAGCAGTTCTTC
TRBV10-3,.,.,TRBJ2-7,CAISLQGRKNEQYF,TGTGCCATCAGTTTGCAGGGGAGAAAAAACGAGCAGTACTTC
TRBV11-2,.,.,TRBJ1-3,CASSSPGASGNTIYF,TGTGCCAGCAGCTCCCCAGGGGCCTCTGGAAACACCATATATTTT
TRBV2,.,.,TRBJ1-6,CASGEMANSPLHF,TGTGCCAGCGGGGAGATGGCGAATTCACCCCTCCACTTT
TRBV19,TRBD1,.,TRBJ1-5,CASSIGGQVYYQPQHF,TGTGCCAGTAGTATTGGGGGACAGGTGTACTATCAGCCCCAGCATTTT
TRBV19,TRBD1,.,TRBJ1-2,CASRTGGGYTF,TGTGCCAGTAGGACAGGGGGTGGCTACACCTTC
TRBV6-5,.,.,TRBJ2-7,CASSPDRFSGEQYF,TGTGCCAGCAGCCCCGACAGGTTCTCGGGCGAGCAGTACTTC
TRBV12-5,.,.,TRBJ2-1,CASAQRVKPLLGQFF,TGTGCTAGTGCTCAGCGGGTCAAGCCCCTTTTAGGGCAGTTCTTC
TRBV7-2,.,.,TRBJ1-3,CASSLNFGRGNTIYF,TGTGCCAGCAGCTTAAATTTCGGACGGGGAAACACCATATATTTT
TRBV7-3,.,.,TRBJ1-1,CASSPGWGERDTEAFF,TGTGCCAGCAGTCCGGGGTGGGGTGAGAGGGACACTGAAGCTTTCTTT
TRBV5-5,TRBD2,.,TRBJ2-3,CASSLLAGSTDTQYF,TGTGCCAGCAGCCTCCTAGCGGGGAGCACAGATACGCAGTATTTT
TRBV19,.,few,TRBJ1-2,CATLGGPDYGYTF,TGTGCCACCCTGGGAGGGCCGGACTATGGCTACACCTTC
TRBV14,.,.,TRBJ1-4,CASSQTGIATNEKLFF,TGTGCCAGCAGCCAGACGGGTATTGCAACTAATGAAAAACTGTTTTTT
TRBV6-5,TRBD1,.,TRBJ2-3,CASSRDSLTDTQYF,TGTGCCAGCAGCAGGGACAGCCTCACAGATACGCAGTATTTT
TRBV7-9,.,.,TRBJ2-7,CASSFSYEQYF,TGTGCCAGCAGCTTCTCCTACGAGCAGTACTTC
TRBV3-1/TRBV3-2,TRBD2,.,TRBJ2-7,CASSPRLAAGQYF,TGTGCCAGCAGCCCCAGACTAGCGGCAGGGCAGTACTTC